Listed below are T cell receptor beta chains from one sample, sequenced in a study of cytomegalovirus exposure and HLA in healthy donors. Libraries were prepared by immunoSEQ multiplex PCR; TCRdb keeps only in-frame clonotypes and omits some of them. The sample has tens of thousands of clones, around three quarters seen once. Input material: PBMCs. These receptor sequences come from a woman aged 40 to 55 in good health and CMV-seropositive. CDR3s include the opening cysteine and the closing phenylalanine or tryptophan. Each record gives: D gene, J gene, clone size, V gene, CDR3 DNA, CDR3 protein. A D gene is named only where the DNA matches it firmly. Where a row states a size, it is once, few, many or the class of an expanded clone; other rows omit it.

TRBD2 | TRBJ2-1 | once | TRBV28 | TGTGCCAGCAGGTTCGGCACTAGCGGGGGAGGTGAGCAGTTCTTC | CASRFGTSGGGEQFF
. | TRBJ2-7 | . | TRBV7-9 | TGTGCCAGCAGCTTAATGGGGGGCTCCTACGAGCAGTACTTC | CASSLMGGSYEQYF
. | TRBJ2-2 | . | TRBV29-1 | TGCAGCGTTGTTGTCCCCAGGGCGAACACCGGGGAGCTGTTTTTT | CSVVVPRANTGELFF
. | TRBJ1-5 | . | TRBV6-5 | TGTGCCAGCAGTGACCGGGACAATCAGCCCCAGCATTTT | CASSDRDNQPQHF
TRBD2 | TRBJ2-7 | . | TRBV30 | TGTGCCTGGATCCCGCTGGGAGCGGGAGGGCCCCACGAGCAGTACTTC | CAWIPLGAGGPHEQYF
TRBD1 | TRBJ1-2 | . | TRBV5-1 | TGCGCCAGCAGAAAGGACAGGACCTATGGCTACACCTTC | CASRKDRTYGYTF
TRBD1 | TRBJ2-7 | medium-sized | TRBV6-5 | TGTGCCAGCAGTTACTATGGGACAGGGAACTACGAGCAGTACTTC | CASSYYGTGNYEQYF
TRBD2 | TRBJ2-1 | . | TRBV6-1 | TGTGCCAGCAGCCCTGGACTAGCGGGGGGCAATGAGCAGTTCTTC | CASSPGLAGGNEQFF
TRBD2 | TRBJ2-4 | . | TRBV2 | TGTGCCAGCAGACAGACTAGCGGGAGCCACTTC | CASRQTSGSHF
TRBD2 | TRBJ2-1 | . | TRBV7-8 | TGTGCCAGCAGCTTAGCGGGAAGGACTAGCGGGAGTAAGTTCTTC | CASSLAGRTSGSKFF
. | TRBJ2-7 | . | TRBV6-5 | TGTGCCAGCAGTACGACAATCCCCTACGAGCAGTACTTC | CASSTTIPYEQYF
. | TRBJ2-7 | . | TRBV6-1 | TGTGCCAGCAGGAAGGAAGGCAGGTTGTCCGACGAGCAGTACTTC | CASRKEGRLSDEQYF
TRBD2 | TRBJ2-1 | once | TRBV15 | TGTGCCACCAGCAGAGAAGGTACTAGCGGGGGGAACCCACTCAAGCAGTTCTTC | CATSREGTSGGNPLKQFF
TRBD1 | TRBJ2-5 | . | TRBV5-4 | TGTGCCAGCAGCTTAGGGACAGCCCAAGAGACCCAGTACTTC | CASSLGTAQETQYF
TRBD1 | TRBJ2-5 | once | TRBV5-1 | TGCGCCAGCAGCCACAGGGGACCAAAAGAGACCCAGTACTTC | CASSHRGPKETQYF
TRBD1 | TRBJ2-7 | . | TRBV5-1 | TGCGCCAGCGGACAGGGGAACGAGCAGTACTTC | CASGQGNEQYF
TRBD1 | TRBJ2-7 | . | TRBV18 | TGTGCCAGCTCACCAAGACAGGGGGCAAGCTCCTACGAGCAGTACTTC | CASSPRQGASSYEQYF
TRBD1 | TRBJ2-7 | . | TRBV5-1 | TGCGCCAGCAGCACGGGACAGGGGGCGTCCGAGCAGTACTTC | CASSTGQGASEQYF
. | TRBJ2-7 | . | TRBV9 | TGTGCCAGCAGCGGGAGGGACAGTTCCTACGAGCAGTACTTC | CASSGRDSSYEQYF
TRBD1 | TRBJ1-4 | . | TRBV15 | TGTGCCACCAGCGTTTCAACAGGGGGGGGTGAAAAACTGTTTTTT | CATSVSTGGGEKLFF
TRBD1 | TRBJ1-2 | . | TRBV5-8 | TGTGCCAGCAGCTCCCAGGGGGGCTATGGCTACACCTTC | CASSSQGGYGYTF
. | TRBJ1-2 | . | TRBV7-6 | TGTGCCAGCAGCCCTGGCGGGGGCCCTAACTATGGCTACACCTTC | CASSPGGGPNYGYTF
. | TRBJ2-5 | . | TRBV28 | TGTGCCAGCAGTTTATCCCAGTGGGAGACCCAGTACTTC | CASSLSQWETQYF
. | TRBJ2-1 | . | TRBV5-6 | TGTGCCAGCAGCTTCATGGAGGGTCCGACCAATGAGCAGTTCTTC | CASSFMEGPTNEQFF
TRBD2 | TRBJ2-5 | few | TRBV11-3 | TGTGCCAGCAGCTTAGATTCGCTAGCGGGGCCAGAGACCCAGTACTTC | CASSLDSLAGPETQYF
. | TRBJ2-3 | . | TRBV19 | TGTGCCAGTGGGCAACAGGCTAGCACAGATACGCAGTATTTT | CASGQQASTDTQYF
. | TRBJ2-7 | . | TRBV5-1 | TGCGCCAGCAGCCCGGGGGGCCTCTCCTACGAGCAGTACTTC | CASSPGGLSYEQYF
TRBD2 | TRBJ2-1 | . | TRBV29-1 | TGCAGCGTTGAAGGCCACCGTGGACTAGCGGCCTCCAATGAGCAGTTCTTC | CSVEGHRGLAASNEQFF
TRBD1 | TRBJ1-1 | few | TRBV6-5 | TGTGCCAGCAGTTACTTCGGGACAGGGAACACTGAAGCTTTCTTT | CASSYFGTGNTEAFF
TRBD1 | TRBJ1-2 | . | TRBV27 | TGTGCCAGCAGTTTATACCCAGGGGGTTATGGCTACACCTTC | CASSLYPGGYGYTF
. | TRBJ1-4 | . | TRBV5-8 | TGTGCCAGCAGCCTCGGGACAACGCTTAATGAAAAACTGTTTTTT | CASSLGTTLNEKLFF
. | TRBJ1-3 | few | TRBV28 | TGTGCCAGCAGTTTCTTCCAGGGTGCCTCTGGAAACACCATATATTTT | CASSFFQGASGNTIYF
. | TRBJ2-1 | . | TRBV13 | TGTGCCAGCAGCCCACATTTCTTGAGGGGGGGCCCCGATGAGCAGTTCTTC | CASSPHFLRGGPDEQFF
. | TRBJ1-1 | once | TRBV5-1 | TGCGCCAGCTTGGGGGGAGGGCCCTTAACCTTT | CASLGGGPLTF
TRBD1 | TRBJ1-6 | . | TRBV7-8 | TGTGCCAGCAGCTTGGGGACAGGGGGCTTTTCACCCCTCCACTTT | CASSLGTGGFSPLHF
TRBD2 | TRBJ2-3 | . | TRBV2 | TGTGCCAGCAGTGAAATCTCGGTTGGAAGCGGGAAATTTGAAGATACGCAGTATTTT | CASSEISVGSGKFEDTQYF
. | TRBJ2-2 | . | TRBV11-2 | TGTGCCAGCAGCCAACGGACTGGGGTCCCCCCGGAGCTGTTTTTT | CASSQRTGVPPELFF